This is a list of T cell receptor beta chains from one sample in a study of T cell responses to AZD1222 COVID-19 vaccine. Data came from immunoSEQ multiplex PCR; TCRdb stores just in-frame clones and leaves some out. Of 120,000 or so clones in the sample, about nine tenths were seen once. The sample was peripheral blood, taken on day 0 of AZD1222 vaccination. These receptors all come from an adult in good health. Both conserved end residues are part of each CDR3. The order of the fields is V gene, J gene, clone size, D gene, CDR3 DNA, CDR3 protein. D genes are given only for firm matches. Not every row has a clone size; where given, it reads once, few, many or a size class.

TRBV30	TRBJ1-2	-	-	TGTGCCTGGAAGGACAGTTGGGTCTATGGCTACACCTTC	CAWKDSWVYGYTF
TRBV5-6	TRBJ1-2	-	-	TGTGCCAGCAGCTTGGGGGGTAGGGACTATGGCTACACCTTC	CASSLGGRDYGYTF
TRBV18	TRBJ1-5	-	-	TGTGCCAGCTCACCACAACAGGGAAACCAGCCCCAGCATTTT	CASSPQQGNQPQHF
TRBV11-2	TRBJ2-2	few	-	TGTGCCAGCAGCTTCCAGCTCGGGGAGCTGTTTTTT	CASSFQLGELFF
TRBV19	TRBJ1-2	-	-	TGTGCCAGTAGTGACGGGGCCGACTGGTATGGCTACACCTTC	CASSDGADWYGYTF
TRBV18	TRBJ1-2	-	-	TGTGCCAGCTCACCCCGGGAAGCTAACTATGGCTACACCTTC	CASSPREANYGYTF
TRBV27	TRBJ1-6	-	-	TGTGCCAGCAGCCAGCGGGGCTCCTATAATTCACCCCTCCACTTT	CASSQRGSYNSPLHF
TRBV14	TRBJ1-1	-	-	TGTGCCAGCAGCCAAGATCTTGGATGGGGGAACACTGAAGCTTTCTTT	CASSQDLGWGNTEAFF
TRBV7-8	TRBJ1-5	-	-	TGTGCCAGCAGCTTAGCGATAGGACTCAATCAGCCCCAGCATTTT	CASSLAIGLNQPQHF
TRBV2	TRBJ1-5	once	-	TGTGCCAGCAGTGAAGGACCCGGTACCCAGCATTTT	CASSEGPGTQHF
TRBV10-3	TRBJ1-3	-	-	TGTGCCATCGGGAGGGTGGGAAACACCATATATTTT	CAIGRVGNTIYF
TRBV3-1/TRBV3-2	TRBJ1-6	-	-	TGTGCCAGCAGCCAAGAGGGCCGAGACGGCTCACCCCTCCACTTT	CASSQEGRDGSPLHF
TRBV5-8	TRBJ2-1	once	-	TGTGCCAGCAGCTTGGTCGGAGATTTGTACAATGAGCAGTTCTTC	CASSLVGDLYNEQFF
TRBV18	TRBJ2-2	-	-	TGTGCCAGCTCACCACAGGGATACTCCACCGGGGAGCTGTTTTTT	CASSPQGYSTGELFF
TRBV2	TRBJ2-1	-	TRBD2	TGTGCCAGCAGCCTGTCCGGGAGGGCCGGAGGTAATGAGCAGTTCTTC	CASSLSGRAGGNEQFF
TRBV28	TRBJ2-3	-	TRBD2	TGTGCCAGCAGTTTCCGGGCTAGCGGACGCACAGATACGCAGTATTTT	CASSFRASGRTDTQYF
TRBV5-1	TRBJ2-5	-	-	TGCGCCAGCAGCTTGGCCAGTCTAGCTGAGACCCAGTACTTC	CASSLASLAETQYF
TRBV12-3/TRBV12-4	TRBJ1-1	-	-	TGTGCCAGCAGTTTTTCAGGGTATACTGAAGCTTTCTTT	CASSFSGYTEAFF
TRBV6-2/TRBV6-3	TRBJ2-1	-	-	TGTGCCAGCAGTTCCCCCTTCCGACTAGGTGAGGATGAGCAGTTCTTC	CASSSPFRLGEDEQFF
TRBV24-1	TRBJ2-1	-	-	TGTGCCACCAGTGCGCGGTCCCTGGGCAATGAGCAGTTCTTC	CATSARSLGNEQFF
TRBV2	TRBJ2-1	once	-	TGTGCCAGCAGTGAATTCCAGGGACCCTACAATGAGCAGTTCTTC	CASSEFQGPYNEQFF
TRBV7-9	TRBJ2-1	-	TRBD2	TGTGCCAGCAGCTTTACCTCGACTAGCGGGCTTTACAATGAGCAGTTCTTC	CASSFTSTSGLYNEQFF
TRBV21-1	TRBJ1-2	-	-	TGTGCCAGCAGCCCCCCGCGTCAGACGTATGGCTACACCTTC	CASSPPRQTYGYTF
TRBV11-2	TRBJ1-4	-	-	TGTGCCAGCAGCTTCATCCTTAATGAAAAACTGTTTTTT	CASSFILNEKLFF
TRBV6-5	TRBJ2-5	-	-	TGTGCCAGCAGTTACGGTCGGGAGACCCAGTACTTC	CASSYGRETQYF
TRBV30	TRBJ1-5	-	-	TGTGCCTGGAGTGTGCCAGGGAATTATCAGCCCCAGCATTTT	CAWSVPGNYQPQHF
TRBV5-1	TRBJ1-1	-	TRBD1	TGCGCCAGCAGGCCTGGACAGGGCATCATGAACACTGAAGCTTTCTTT	CASRPGQGIMNTEAFF
TRBV5-1	TRBJ2-2	-	-	TGCGCCAGCAGCGCGACACTGAACACCGGGGAGCTGTTTTTT	CASSATLNTGELFF
TRBV5-1	TRBJ2-7	once	-	TGCGCCAGCAGCTTGGGCGGGCGGGACGAGCAGTACTTC	CASSLGGRDEQYF
TRBV24-1	TRBJ2-2	-	-	TGTGCCACCAGTGGCGACACCGGGGAGCTGTTTTTT	CATSGDTGELFF
TRBV21-1	TRBJ1-1	-	-	TGTGCCAGCAGTCGACACAGGAACACTGAAGCTTTCTTT	CASSRHRNTEAFF
TRBV7-8	TRBJ1-5	-	TRBD1	TGTGCCAGTACCGGACAGGCCTCGCGGGAGCCCCAGCATTTT	CASTGQASREPQHF
TRBV15	TRBJ1-1	-	-	TGTGCCACCAGCAGCGACCGGGACGCCTCCTGGGGCACTGAAGCTTTCTTT	CATSSDRDASWGTEAFF
TRBV18	TRBJ2-7	-	-	TGTGCCAGCTCTAAACAGGGAGGGTACGAGCAGTACTTC	CASSKQGGYEQYF
TRBV28	TRBJ1-6	once	-	TGTGCCAGCAGTCCCCAGGGGCACCTAGGGGTGACCCTCCACTTT	CASSPQGHLGVTLHF
TRBV6-6	TRBJ1-4	once	-	TGTGCCAGCAGCCGCAAGGGGGGCGGGGATGAAAAACTGTTTTTT	CASSRKGGGDEKLFF
TRBV6-1	TRBJ1-5	once	-	TGTGCCAGCAGTGAAAGGACAGAACGAAGCAATCAGCCCCAGCATTTT	CASSERTERSNQPQHF
TRBV27	TRBJ1-5	-	-	TGTGCCAGCAGGGAGGGGGTCAATAGCAATCAGCCCCAGCATTTT	CASREGVNSNQPQHF
TRBV18	TRBJ2-5	few	TRBD1	TGTGCCAGCTCACCAAACACAGGGGGCCGAGAGACCCAGTACTTC	CASSPNTGGRETQYF
TRBV18	TRBJ1-4	-	-	TGTGCCAGCTCACCACGGTCGTCTGAAAAACTGTTTTTT	CASSPRSSEKLFF
TRBV11-3	TRBJ2-3	once	TRBD1	TGTGCCAGCAGCTCTCGGACAGGGAGCACAGATACGCAGTATTTT	CASSSRTGSTDTQYF